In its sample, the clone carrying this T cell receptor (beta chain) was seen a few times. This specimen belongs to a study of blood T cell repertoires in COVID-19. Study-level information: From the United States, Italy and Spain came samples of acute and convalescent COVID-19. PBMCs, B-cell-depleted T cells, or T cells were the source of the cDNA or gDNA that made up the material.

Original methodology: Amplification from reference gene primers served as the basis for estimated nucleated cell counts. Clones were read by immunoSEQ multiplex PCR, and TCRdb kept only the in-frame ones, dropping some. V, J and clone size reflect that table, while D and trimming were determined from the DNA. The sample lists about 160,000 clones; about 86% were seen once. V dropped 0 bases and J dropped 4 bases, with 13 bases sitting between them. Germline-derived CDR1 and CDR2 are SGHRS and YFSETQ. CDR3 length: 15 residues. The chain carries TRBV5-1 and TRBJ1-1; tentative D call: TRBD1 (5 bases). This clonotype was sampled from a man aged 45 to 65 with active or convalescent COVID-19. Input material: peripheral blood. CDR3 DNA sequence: TGCGCCAGCAGCTTGGTGGAGGGGCGGAGCACTGAAGCTTTCTTT. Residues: CASSLVEGRSTEAFF. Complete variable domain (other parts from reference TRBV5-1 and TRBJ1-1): KAGVTQTPRYLIKTRGQQVTLSCSPISGHRSVSWYQQTPGQGLQFLFEYFSETQRNKGNFPGRFSGRQFSNSRSEMNVSTLELGDSALYLCASSLVEGRSTEAFFGQGTRLTVV.